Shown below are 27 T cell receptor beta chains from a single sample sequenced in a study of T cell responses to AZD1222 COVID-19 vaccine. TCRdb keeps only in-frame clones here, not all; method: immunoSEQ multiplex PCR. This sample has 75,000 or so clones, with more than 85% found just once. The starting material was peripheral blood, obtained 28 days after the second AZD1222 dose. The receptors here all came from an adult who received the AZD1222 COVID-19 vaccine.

The DNA for the CDR3 is TGCAGCGCTGGGGTATCGAACACTGAAGCTTTCTTT. Translation: CSAGVSNTEAFF. V and J are TRBV29-1 and TRBJ1-1; D unresolved. Germline V lookup: CDR1 SQVTM, CDR2 ANQGSEA. The CDR3 has 12 residues. Trimming removed 7 bases at V and 1 base at J, with 10 bases between.

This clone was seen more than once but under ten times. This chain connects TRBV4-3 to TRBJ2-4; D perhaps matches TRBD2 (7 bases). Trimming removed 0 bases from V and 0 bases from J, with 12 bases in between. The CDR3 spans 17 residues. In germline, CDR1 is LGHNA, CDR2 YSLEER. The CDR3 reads CASSQDHGGRAKNIQYF. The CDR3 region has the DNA TGCGCCAGCAGCCAAGATCACGGGGGGCGAGCCAAAAACATTCAGTACTTC.

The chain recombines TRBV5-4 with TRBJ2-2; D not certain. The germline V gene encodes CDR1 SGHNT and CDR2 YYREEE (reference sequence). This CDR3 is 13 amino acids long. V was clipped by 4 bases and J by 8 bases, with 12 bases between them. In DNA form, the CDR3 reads TGTGCCAGCAGCCAAGGTTTAGGTGGGGAGCTGTTTTTT. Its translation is CASSQGLGGELFF.

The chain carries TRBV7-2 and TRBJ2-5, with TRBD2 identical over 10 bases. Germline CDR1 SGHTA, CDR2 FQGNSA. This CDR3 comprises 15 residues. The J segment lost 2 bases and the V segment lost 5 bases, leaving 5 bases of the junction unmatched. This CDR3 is CASSRRTSGQETQYF. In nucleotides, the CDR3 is TGTGCCAGCAGCCGTCGGACTAGCGGACAAGAGACCCAGTACTTC. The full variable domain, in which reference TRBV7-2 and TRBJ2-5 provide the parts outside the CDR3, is GAGVSQSPSNKVTEKGKDVELRCDPISGHTALYWYRQSLGQGLEFLIYFQGNSAPDKSGLPSDRFSAERTGGSVSTLTIQRTQQEDSAVYLCASSRRTSGQETQYFGPGTRLLVL.

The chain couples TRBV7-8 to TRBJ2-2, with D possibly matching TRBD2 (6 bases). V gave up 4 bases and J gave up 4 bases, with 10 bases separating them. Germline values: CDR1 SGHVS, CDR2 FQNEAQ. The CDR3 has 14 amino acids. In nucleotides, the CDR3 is TGTGCCAGCAGCTACCTAGCGTTCACCGGGGAGCTGTTTTTT. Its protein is CASSYLAFTGELFF.

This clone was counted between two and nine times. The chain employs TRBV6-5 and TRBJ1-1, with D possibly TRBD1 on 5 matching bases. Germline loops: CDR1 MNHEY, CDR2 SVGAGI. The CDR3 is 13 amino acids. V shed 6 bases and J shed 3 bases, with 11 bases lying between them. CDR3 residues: CASRWTSYTEAFF. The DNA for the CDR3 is TGTGCCAGCAGGTGGACAAGCTACACTGAAGCTTTCTTT.

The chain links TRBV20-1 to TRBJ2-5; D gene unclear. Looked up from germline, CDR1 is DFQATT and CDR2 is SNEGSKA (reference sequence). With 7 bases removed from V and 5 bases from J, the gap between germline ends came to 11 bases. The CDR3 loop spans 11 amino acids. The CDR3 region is CSVSEWETQYF. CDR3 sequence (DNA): TGCAGTGTCTCGGAATGGGAGACCCAGTACTTC.

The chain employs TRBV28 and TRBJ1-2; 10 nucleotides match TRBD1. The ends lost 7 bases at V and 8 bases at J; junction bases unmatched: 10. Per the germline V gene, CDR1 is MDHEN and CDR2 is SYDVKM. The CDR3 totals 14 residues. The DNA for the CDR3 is TGTGCCAGCACCGCACGCGGGACAGGGGACGGCTACACCTTC. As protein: CASTARGTGDGYTF.

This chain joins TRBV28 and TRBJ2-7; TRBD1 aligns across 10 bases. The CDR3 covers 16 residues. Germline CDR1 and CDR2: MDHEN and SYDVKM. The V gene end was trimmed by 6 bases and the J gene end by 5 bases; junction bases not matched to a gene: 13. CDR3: CASSNTGGQGLDEQYF. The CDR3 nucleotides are TGTGCCAGCAGCAACACGGGGGGACAGGGGCTCGACGAGCAGTACTTC. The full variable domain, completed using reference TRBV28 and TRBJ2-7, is DVKVTQSSRYLVKRTGEKVFLECVQDMDHENMFWYRQDPGLGLRLIYFSYDVKMKEKGDIPEGYSVSREKKERFSLILESASTNQTSMYLCASSNTGGQGLDEQYFGPGTRLTVT.

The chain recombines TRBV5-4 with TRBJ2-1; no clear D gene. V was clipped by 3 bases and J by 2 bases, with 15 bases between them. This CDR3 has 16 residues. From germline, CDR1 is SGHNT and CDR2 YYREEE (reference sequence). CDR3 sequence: CASSSRTAPAYNEQFF. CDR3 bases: TGTGCCAGCAGCTCGCGGACGGCCCCCGCCTACAATGAGCAGTTCTTC.

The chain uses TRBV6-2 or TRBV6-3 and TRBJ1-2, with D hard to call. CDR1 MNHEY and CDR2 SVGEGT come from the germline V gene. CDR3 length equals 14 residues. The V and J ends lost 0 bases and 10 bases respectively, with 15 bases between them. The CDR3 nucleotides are TGTGCCAGCAGTTACTCGGTCTCCCCACTGTCCTACACCTTC. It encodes CASSYSVSPLSYTF.

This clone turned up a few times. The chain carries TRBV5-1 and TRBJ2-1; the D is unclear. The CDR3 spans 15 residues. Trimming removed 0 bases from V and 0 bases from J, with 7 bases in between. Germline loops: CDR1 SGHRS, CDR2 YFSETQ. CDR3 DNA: TGCGCCAGCAGCTTGGGTTACAGCTCCTACAATGAGCAGTTCTTC. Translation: CASSLGYSSYNEQFF.

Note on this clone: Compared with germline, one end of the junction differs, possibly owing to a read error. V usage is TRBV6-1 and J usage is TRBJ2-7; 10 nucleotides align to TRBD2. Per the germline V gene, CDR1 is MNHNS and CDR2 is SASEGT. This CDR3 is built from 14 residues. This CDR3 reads CASIELAGPREQYF. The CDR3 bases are TGTGCCAGCATTGAACTAGCGGGACCGAGGGAGCAGTACTTC.

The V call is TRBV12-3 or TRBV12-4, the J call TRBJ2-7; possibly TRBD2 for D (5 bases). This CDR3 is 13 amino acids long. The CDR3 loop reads CAVAEVSSYEQYF. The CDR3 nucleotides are TGTGCGGTGGCGGAGGTTAGCTCCTACGAGCAGTACTTC.

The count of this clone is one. The CDR3 region is CATADRGVFF. As DNA, the CDR3 is TGTGCCACCGCCGACAGGGGGGTATTTTTT. The J gene is TRBJ1-4, the V gene TRBV28; 9 positions agree with TRBD1. With V trimmed by 10 bases and J by 17 bases, 8 bases remained unmatched. CDR1 MDHEN and CDR2 SYDVKM come from the germline V gene. The CDR3 is 10 amino acids.

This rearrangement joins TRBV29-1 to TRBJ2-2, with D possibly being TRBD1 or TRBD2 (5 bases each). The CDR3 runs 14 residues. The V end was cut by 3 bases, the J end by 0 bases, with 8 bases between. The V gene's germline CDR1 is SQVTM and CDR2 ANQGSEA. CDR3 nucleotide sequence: TGCAGCGTTGAGCAGGGAGCGAACACCGGGGAGCTGTTTTTT. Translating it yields CSVEQGANTGELFF.

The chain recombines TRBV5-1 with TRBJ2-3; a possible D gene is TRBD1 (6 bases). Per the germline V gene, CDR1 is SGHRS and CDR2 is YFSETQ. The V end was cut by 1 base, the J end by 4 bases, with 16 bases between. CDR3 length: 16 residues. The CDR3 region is CASSLFSSTGPDTQYF. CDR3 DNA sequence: TGCGCCAGCAGCTTGTTCAGTTCCACAGGGCCAGATACGCAGTATTTT.

The CDR3 spells CASSLWEMGNEKLFF. CDR3 sequence (DNA): TGTGCCAGCAGCTTATGGGAGATGGGGAATGAAAAACTGTTTTTT. The chain couples TRBV13 to TRBJ1-4; D remains ambiguous. The CDR3 spans 15 residues. The germline V gene encodes CDR1 PRHDT and CDR2 FYEKMQ (reference sequence). Trimming left V 2 bases short and J 5 bases short, with 12 bases between.

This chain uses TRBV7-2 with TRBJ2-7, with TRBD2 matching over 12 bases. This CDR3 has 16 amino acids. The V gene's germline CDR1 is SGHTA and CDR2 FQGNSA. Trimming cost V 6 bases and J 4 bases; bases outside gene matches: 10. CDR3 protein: CASSYQGTSGWYEQYF. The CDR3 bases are TGTGCCAGCAGTTACCAAGGGACTAGCGGGTGGTACGAGCAGTACTTC.

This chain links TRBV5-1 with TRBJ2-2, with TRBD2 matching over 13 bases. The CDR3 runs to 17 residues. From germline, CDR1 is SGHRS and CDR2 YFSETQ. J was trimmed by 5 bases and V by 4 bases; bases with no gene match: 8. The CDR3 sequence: CASSMTSGRSLTGELFF. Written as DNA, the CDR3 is TGCGCCAGCAGCATGACTAGCGGGAGGTCTTTGACCGGGGAGCTGTTTTTT.

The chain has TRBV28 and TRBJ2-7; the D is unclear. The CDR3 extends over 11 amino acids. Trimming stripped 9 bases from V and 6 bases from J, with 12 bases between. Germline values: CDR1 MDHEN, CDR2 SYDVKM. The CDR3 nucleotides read TGTGCCAGTATAGATATGGGCGAGCAGTACTTC. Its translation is CASIDMGEQYF. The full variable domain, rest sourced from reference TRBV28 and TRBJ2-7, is DVKVTQSSRYLVKRTGEKVFLECVQDMDHENMFWYRQDPGLGLRLIYFSYDVKMKEKGDIPEGYSVSREKKERFSLILESASTNQTSMYLCASIDMGEQYFGPGTRLTVT.

The CDR3: CASSALKLGDTEAFF. CDR3 DNA: TGTGCCAGCAGCGCCCTGAAGCTTGGGGATACTGAAGCTTTCTTT. V usage is TRBV9 and J usage is TRBJ1-1, with D hard to call. From germline, CDR1 is SGDLS and CDR2 YYNGEE. The V and J ends lost 3 bases and 5 bases respectively, with 17 bases between them. The CDR3 runs 15 residues.

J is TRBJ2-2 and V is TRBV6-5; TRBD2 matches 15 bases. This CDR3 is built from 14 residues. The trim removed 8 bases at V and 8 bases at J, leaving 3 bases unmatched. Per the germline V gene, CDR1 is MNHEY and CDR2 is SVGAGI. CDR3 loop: CASRGTSGRGELFF. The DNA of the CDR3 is TGTGCCAGCCGGGGGACTAGCGGGAGGGGGGAGCTGTTTTTT.

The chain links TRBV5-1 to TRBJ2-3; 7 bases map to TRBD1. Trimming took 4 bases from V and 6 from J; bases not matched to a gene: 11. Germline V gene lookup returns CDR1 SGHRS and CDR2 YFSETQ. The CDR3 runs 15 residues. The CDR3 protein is CASSARTGGADTQYF. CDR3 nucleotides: TGCGCCAGCAGCGCCCGGACAGGAGGAGCCGATACGCAGTATTTT.

CDR3 residues: CASSLASGTLNEQFF. CDR3 nucleotide sequence: TGTGCCAGCAGCTTGGCTAGCGGGACCCTCAATGAGCAGTTCTTC. The rearrangement uses TRBV13 and TRBJ2-1; TRBD2 aligns across 9 bases. The germline V gene encodes CDR1 PRHDT and CDR2 FYEKMQ (reference sequence). The V gene end was trimmed by 3 bases and the J gene end by 6 bases; junction bases not matched to a gene: 6. The CDR3 sequence is 15 residues long.

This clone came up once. The DNA of the CDR3 is TGTGCCAGCAGCCGGGGTACTAGCGGTTACAATGAGCAGTTCTTC. It is translated as CASSRGTSGYNEQFF. The V gene is TRBV5-4, the J gene TRBJ2-1, with 8 bases lining up with TRBD2. Germline-derived CDR1 and CDR2 are SGHNT and YYREEE (reference sequence). The junction had 7 bases not matched to a gene; V was cut back by 4 bases and J by 4 bases. This CDR3 is built from 15 residues.

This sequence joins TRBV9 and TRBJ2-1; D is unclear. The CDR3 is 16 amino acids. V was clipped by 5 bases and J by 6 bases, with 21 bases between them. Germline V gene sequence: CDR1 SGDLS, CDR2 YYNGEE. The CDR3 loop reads CASSAEPQSRINEQFF. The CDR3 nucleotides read TGTGCCAGCAGTGCAGAGCCCCAGTCTAGGATCAATGAGCAGTTCTTC.